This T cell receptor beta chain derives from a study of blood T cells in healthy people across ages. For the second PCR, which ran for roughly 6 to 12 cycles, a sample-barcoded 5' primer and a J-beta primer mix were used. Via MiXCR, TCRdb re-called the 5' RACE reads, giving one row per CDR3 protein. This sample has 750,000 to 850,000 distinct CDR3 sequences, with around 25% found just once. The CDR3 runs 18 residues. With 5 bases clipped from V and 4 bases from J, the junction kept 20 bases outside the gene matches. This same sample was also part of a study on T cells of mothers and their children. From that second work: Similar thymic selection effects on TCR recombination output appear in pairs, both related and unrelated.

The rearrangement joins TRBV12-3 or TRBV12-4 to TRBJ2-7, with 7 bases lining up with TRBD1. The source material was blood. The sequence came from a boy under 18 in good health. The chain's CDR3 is CASSPEFWTGPPVYEQYF. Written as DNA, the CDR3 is TGTGCCAGCAGTCCGGAATTCTGGACAGGACCCCCCGTATACGAGCAGTACTTC.